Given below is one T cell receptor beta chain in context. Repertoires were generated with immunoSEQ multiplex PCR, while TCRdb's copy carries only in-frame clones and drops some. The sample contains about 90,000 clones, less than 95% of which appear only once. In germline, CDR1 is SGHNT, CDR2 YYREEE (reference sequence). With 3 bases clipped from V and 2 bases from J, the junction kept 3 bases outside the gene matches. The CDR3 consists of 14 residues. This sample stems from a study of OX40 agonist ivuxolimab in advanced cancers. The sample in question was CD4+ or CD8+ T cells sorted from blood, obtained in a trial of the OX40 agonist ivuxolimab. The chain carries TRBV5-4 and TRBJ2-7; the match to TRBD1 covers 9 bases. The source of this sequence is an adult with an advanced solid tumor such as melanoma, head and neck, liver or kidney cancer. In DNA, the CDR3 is TGTGCCAGCAGCTCGGGACAGGGCCCCTACGAGCAGTACTTC. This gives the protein CASSSGQGPYEQYF.